The 4 T cell receptor beta chains below all came from one sample that was sequenced in a study of graft-versus-host responses after intestinal transplantation. Tissue from the graft was processed to free its intraepithelial and lamina propria lymphocytes. Profiling relied on immunoSEQ multiplex PCR, and the TCRdb table lists in-frame clones only, not all of them. The sample lists about 8,000 clones; 60% to 70% were seen once. The sample consisted of ileum tissue, taken about 410 days after transplant. The receptors stem from a human patient who received an intestinal transplant, so some T cells may come from the graft donor.

V gene TRBV7-2 combines with J gene TRBJ2-2; D is ambiguous. The CDR3 runs to 17 residues. Germline lookup yields CDR1 SGHTA and CDR2 FQGNSA. With 0 bases removed from V and 2 bases from J, the gap between germline ends came to 13 bases. CDR3 DNA: TGTGCCAGCAGCTTAGCGATTTTCCAGGCTAACACCGGGGAGCTGTTTTTT. It encodes CASSLAIFQANTGELFF.

This chain links TRBV9 with TRBJ1-6; 7 bases line up with TRBD1. Trimming at V came to 5 bases and at J to 9 bases, leaving 5 bases not matched to a gene. There are 13 residues in the CDR3. Germline V gives CDR1 SGDLS, CDR2 YYNGEE. The CDR3 spells CASSRGGLSPLHF. CDR3 nucleotides: TGTGCCAGCAGTCGAGGGGGCCTTTCACCCCTCCACTTT.

The chain employs TRBV7-2 and TRBJ1-3; possibly TRBD1 for D (6 bases). The length of the CDR3 is 17 residues. In germline, CDR1 is SGHTA, CDR2 FQGNSA. Trimming removed 2 bases from V and 0 bases from J, with 14 bases in between. The chain's CDR3 is CASSLNPGASSGNTIYF. The CDR3 nucleotides are TGTGCCAGCAGCTTAAATCCAGGGGCAAGCTCTGGAAACACCATATATTTT. The variable domain in full, with the rest retrieved from reference TRBV7-2 and TRBJ1-3, is GAGVSQSPSNKVTEKGKDVELRCDPISGHTALYWYRQSLGQGLEFLIYFQGNSAPDKSGLPSDRFSAERTGGSVSTLTIQRTQQEDSAVYLCASSLNPGASSGNTIYFGEGSWLTVV.

This clone was seen only a few times. This chain links TRBV5-1 with TRBJ2-7, with D possibly TRBD2 on 5 matching bases. CDR3 size: 12 residues. V lost 1 base to trimming and J lost 7 bases, with 9 bases between them. The germline CDR1 and CDR2 sequences are SGHRS and YFSETQ. The CDR3 protein is CASSLNSGEQYV. CDR3 DNA: TGCGCCAGCAGCTTGAATTCGGGGGAGCAGTACGTC.